This T cell receptor (beta chain) was sequenced in a study of Ad26.COV2.S vaccination and SARS-CoV-2 variants. Study summary: Ad26.COV2.S given intramuscularly, once or twice 56 days apart. The study's findings and limits: It is possible that the TCR breadth and depth analyses underestimated the total T cell responses.

Treatment given: about 20 received Ad26.COV2.S at low or high dose, single or two shots; about 5 received placebo; per-sample allocation not given. Day 63 after the first vaccine or placebo injection was the time point for sampling. An Ad26 vector expressing Wuhan-strain SARS-CoV-2 spike constituted the vaccine. CDR3 size: 12 residues. Germline CDR1 is GTSNPN and CDR2 is SVGIG (reference sequence). Trimming took 2 bases from V and 7 from J, leaving 11 bases between them. For this clone: Its antigen is as yet unknown.

Data came from immunoSEQ multiplex PCR; TCRdb stores just in-frame clones and leaves some out. The sample carries around 450,000 clones, nearly 90% recorded once. This TCR came from a person between 18 and 65 years old who received the Ad26.COV2.S COVID-19 vaccine or a placebo. The sequencing here drew on peripheral blood, taken in a trial of Ad26.COV2.S vaccine versus placebo. The chain employs TRBV30 and TRBJ1-2; the D gene is possibly TRBD1 (5 bases). CDR3 protein: CAWSPIGVGYTF. For the CDR3, the DNA is TGTGCCTGGAGTCCCATAGGGGTTGGCTACACCTTC.